This TCR beta chain came from a study of T cell changes during pregnancy in multiple sclerosis. TCRdb's copy holds only in-frame clones and misses some; the assay was immunoSEQ multiplex PCR. The top ten hold around 0.45% of the sample, which has about 31,000 clones, 85% to 95% seen once. CDR1 and CDR2 (germline): SGHTA, FQGNSA. The junction had 6 bases not matched to a gene; V was cut back by 2 bases and J by 5 bases. The CDR3 runs to 15 residues. The sequences come from CD4+ T cells from peripheral blood mononuclear cells, collected in the second trimester of pregnancy. This chain joins TRBV7-2 and TRBJ2-7; the match to TRBD2 covers 10 bases. The sequence came from a female donor with multiple sclerosis, enrolled in a pregnancy study. Here the CDR3 DNA reads TGTGCCAGCAGCTTATGGGGGCTAGCGGGAGACGAGCAGTACTTC. Protein sequence: CASSLWGLAGDEQYF. The whole variable domain, filled in from reference TRBV7-2 and TRBJ2-7, reads GAGVSQSPSNKVTEKGKDVELRCDPISGHTALYWYRQSLGQGLEFLIYFQGNSAPDKSGLPSDRFSAERTGGSVSTLTIQRTQQEDSAVYLCASSLWGLAGDEQYFGPGTRLTVT.